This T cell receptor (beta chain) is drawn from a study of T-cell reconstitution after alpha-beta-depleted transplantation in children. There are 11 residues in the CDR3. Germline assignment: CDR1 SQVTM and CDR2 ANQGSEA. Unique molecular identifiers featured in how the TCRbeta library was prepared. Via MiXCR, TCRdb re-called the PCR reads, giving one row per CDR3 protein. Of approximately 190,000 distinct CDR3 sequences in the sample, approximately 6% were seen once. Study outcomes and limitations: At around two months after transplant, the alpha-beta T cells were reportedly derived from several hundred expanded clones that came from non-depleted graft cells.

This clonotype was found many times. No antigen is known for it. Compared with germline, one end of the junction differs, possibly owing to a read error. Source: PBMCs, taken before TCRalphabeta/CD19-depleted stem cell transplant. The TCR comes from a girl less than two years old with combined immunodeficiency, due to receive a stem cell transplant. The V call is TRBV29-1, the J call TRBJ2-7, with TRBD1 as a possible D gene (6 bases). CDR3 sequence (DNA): TGCAGCGTGGAAGGGGGATTCGAGCAGTACTTC. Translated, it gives CSVEGGFEQYF.